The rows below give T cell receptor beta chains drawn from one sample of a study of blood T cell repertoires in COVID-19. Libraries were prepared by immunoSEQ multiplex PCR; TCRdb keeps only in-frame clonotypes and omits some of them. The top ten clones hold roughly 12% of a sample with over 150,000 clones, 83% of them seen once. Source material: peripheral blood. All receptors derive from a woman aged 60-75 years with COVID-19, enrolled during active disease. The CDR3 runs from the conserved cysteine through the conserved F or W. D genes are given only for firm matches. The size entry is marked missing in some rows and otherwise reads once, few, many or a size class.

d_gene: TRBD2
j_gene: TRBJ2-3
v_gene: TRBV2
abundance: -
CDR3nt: TGTGCCAGCGAGGAATGGCGGGAGGTAGATACGCAGTATTTT
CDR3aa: CASEEWREVDTQYF

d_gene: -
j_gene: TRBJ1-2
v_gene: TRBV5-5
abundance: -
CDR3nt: TGTGCCAGCAGCTTGGCACAGCCCGTTTATGGCTACACCTTC
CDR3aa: CASSLAQPVYGYTF

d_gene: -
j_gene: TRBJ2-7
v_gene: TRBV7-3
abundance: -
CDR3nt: TGTGCCAGCAGCTTATATGAGGGAGTCTCCTACGAGCAGTACTTC
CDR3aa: CASSLYEGVSYEQYF

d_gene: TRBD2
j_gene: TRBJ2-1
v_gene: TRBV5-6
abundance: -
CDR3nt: TGTGCCAGCAGCCCCTGGACTAGCGGGGTCAATGAGCAGTTCTTC
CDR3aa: CASSPWTSGVNEQFF

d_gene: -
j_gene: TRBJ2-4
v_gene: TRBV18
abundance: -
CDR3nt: TGTGCCAGCTCACCTAACAGTAAAAACATTCAGTACTTC
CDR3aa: CASSPNSKNIQYF

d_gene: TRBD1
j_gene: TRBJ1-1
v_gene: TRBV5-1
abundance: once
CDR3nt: TGCGCCAGCAGCTTGGTAGCAGGGGGAACTGAAGCTTTCTTT
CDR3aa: CASSLVAGGTEAFF

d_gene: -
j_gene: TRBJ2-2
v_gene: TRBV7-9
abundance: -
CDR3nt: TGTGCCAGCTCCTCTAGCGTTACCGGGGAGCTGTTTTTT
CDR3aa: CASSSSVTGELFF

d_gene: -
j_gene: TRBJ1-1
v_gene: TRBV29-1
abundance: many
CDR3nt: TGCAGCTCGGTCAGGGTGGACACTGAAGCTTTCTTT
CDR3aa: CSSVRVDTEAFF

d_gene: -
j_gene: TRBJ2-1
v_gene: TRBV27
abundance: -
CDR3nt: TGTGCCAGCAGTAGCAGGGTGCCCAATGAGCAGTTCTTC
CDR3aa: CASSSRVPNEQFF

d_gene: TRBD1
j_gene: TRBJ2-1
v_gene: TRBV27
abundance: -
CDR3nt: TGTGCCAGCAGTTTAAGTCTCATGAGGACAGGGGAGAATGAGCAGTTCTTC
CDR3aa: CASSLSLMRTGENEQFF

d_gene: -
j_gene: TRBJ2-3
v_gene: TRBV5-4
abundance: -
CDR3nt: TGTGCCAGCAGCTTCCTAGCGGATACGCAGTATTTT
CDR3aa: CASSFLADTQYF

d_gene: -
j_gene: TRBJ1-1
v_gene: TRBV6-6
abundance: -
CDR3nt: TGTGCCAGCAGTTCGCCCCCGGGGGGTGAAGCTTTCTTT
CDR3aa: CASSSPPGGEAFF

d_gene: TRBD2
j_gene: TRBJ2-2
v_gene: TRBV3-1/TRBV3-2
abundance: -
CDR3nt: TGTGCCAGCAGCCAGTTGGTTACCCGTCGGCTGGCGGGAGGTAGCCCCGGGGAGCTGTTTTTT
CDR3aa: CASSQLVTRRLAGGSPGELFF

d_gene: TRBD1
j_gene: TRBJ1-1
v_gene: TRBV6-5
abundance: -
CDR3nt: TGTGCCAGCAGTTTCGGGACAGCAGCGGAAGCTTTCTTT
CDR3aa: CASSFGTAAEAFF

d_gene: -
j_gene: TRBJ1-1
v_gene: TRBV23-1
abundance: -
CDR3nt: TGCGCCAGCAGTCAATCGGACAGACCGAACACTGAAGCTTTCTTT
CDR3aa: CASSQSDRPNTEAFF

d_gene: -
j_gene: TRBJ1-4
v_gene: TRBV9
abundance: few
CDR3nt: TGTGCCAGCAGCGTAGGGTTGGCAGGGAATGAAAAACTGTTTTTT
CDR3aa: CASSVGLAGNEKLFF

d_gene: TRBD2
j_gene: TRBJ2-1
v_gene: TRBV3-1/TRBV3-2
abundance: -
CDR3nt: TGTGCCAGCAGCCAAGACTCCCATGAACGGGAGGGCAATGAGCAGTTCTTC
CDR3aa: CASSQDSHEREGNEQFF

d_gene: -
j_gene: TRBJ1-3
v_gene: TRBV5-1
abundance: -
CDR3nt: TGCGCCAGCAGCTCAAGGGGTTATGGAAACACCATATATTTT
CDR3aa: CASSSRGYGNTIYF

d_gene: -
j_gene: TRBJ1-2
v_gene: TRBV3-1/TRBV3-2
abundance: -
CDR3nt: TGTGCCAGCAGCCCCGAAGCACTCTATGGCTACACCTTC
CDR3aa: CASSPEALYGYTF

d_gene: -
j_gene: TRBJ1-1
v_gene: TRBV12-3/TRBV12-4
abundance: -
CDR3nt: TGTGCCAGCAGTTATCCGGGACTCGGGGCTTTCTTT
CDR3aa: CASSYPGLGAFF

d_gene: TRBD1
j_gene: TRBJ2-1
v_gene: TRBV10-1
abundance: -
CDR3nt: TGCGCCAGCAGTGAATCCCCCGGGACAGGAAAAACCTACAATGAGCAGTTCTTC
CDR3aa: CASSESPGTGKTYNEQFF

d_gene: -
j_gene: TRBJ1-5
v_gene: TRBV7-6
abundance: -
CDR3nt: TGTGCCAGCAGCTTAGGGGCCAATCAGCCCCAGCATTTT
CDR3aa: CASSLGANQPQHF

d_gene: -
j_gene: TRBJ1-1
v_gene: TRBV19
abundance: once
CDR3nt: TGTGCCAGTCGTACAGGGTCGAGGACTGAAGCTTTCTTT
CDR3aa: CASRTGSRTEAFF

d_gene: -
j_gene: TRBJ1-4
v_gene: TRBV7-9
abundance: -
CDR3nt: TGTGCCAGCAGCTTTGGACAGCGTAATGAAAAACTGTTTTTT
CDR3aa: CASSFGQRNEKLFF

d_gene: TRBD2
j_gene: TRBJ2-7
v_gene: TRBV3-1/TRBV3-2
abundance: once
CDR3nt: TGTGCCAGCAGCCAAGATCGACTAGCGGGGAGAGACGAGCAGTACTTC
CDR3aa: CASSQDRLAGRDEQYF

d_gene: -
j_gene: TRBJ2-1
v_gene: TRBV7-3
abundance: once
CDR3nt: TGTGCCAGCAGCCACCAGGCGGGGACCTCCTACAATGAGCAGTTCTTC
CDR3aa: CASSHQAGTSYNEQFF

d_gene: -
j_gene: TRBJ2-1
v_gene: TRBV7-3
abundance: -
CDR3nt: TGTGCCAGCAGCTTCCGGGAGTCGGTCTGGAATGAGCAGTTCTTC
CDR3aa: CASSFRESVWNEQFF

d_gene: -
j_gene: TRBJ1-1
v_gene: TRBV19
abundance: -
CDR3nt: TGTGCCACCTGGACAGCACTTGAAGCTTTCTTT
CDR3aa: CATWTALEAFF

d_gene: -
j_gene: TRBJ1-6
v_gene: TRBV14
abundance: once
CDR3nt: TGTGCCAGCAGCCAAACTCTCTATAATTCACCCCTCCACTTT
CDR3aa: CASSQTLYNSPLHF

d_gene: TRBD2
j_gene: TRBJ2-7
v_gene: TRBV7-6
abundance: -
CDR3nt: TGTGCCAGCAGCTTAGAATCTAGCGGCCCCTACGAGCAGTACTTC
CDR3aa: CASSLESSGPYEQYF

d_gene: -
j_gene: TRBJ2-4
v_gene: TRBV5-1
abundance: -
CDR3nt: TGCGCCAGCAGCTTGTTGGCAGAAGGGGACATTCAGTACTTC
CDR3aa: CASSLLAEGDIQYF

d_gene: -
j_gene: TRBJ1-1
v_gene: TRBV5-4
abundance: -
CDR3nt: TGTGCCAGCAGCTCCCTAAACGGGGGGGCGCCTGGGGTGGACACTGAAGCTTTCTTT
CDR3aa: CASSSLNGGAPGVDTEAFF

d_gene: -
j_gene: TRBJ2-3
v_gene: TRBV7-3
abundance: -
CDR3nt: TGTGCCAGCAGCTTAGGTCCGGGGACAGATACGCAGTATTTT
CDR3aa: CASSLGPGTDTQYF

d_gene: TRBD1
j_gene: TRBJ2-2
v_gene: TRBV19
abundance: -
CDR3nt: TGTGCCAGTAGTCCCCGGACAGGGGAGACCGGGGAGCTGTTTTTT
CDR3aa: CASSPRTGETGELFF

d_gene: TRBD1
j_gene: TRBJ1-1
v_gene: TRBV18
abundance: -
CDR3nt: TGTGCCAGCTCACCACCGGGAACAGGGGGGAACACTGAAGCTTTCTTT
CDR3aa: CASSPPGTGGNTEAFF

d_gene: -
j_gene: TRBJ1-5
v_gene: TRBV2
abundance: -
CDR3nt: TGTGCCAGCAGTAGAGCGGGGAGCAATCAGCCCCAGCATTTT
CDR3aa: CASSRAGSNQPQHF

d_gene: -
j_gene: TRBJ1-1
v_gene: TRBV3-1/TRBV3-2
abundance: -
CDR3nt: TGTGCCAGCAGCCAAGGGGTAGGGGTCCTCTCGAACACTGAAGCTTTCTTT
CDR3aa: CASSQGVGVLSNTEAFF

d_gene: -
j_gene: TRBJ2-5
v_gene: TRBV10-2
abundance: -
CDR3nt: TGCGCCAGCAGTCCGGTCCAAGAGACCCAGTACTTC
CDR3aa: CASSPVQETQYF

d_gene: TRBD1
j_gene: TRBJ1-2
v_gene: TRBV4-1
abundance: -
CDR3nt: TGCGCCAGCAGCCAAAAAGAACCGGGACAGGGTTTTGGCTACACCTTC
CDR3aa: CASSQKEPGQGFGYTF

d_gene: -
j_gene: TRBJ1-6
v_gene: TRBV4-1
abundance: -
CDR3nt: TGCGCCAGCAGCCAAAACCGAGGATCACCCCTCCACTTT
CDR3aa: CASSQNRGSPLHF

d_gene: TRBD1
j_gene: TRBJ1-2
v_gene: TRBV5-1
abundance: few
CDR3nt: TGCGCCAGCAGCCTGGAGTCAGGGGGCAGGGCAAATGGCTACACCTTC
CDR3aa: CASSLESGGRANGYTF

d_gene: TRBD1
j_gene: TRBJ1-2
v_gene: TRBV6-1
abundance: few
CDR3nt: TGTGCCAGCAGTGAACAGGGGGCTAACTATGGCTACACCTTC
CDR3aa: CASSEQGANYGYTF

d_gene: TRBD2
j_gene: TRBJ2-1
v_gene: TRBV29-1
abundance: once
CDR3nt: TGCAGCGTTGGGACTAGCGGGGTAAATGAGCAGTTCTTC
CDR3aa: CSVGTSGVNEQFF

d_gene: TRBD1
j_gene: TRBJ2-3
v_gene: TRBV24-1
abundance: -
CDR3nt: TGTGCCACCAGTGAAACAGGGGCCCCAGATACGCAGTATTTT
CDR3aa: CATSETGAPDTQYF

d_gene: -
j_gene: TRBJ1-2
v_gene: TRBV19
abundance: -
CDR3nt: TGTGCCAGTAGTAGACAGAACTATGGCTACACCTTC
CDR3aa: CASSRQNYGYTF

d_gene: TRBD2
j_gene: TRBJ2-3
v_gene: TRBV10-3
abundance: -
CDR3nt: TGTGCCATCAGTGAGTCGGGACTAAAGCGGGAGATTTCAGATACGCAGTATTTT
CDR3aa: CAISESGLKREISDTQYF